Listed below are T cell receptor beta chains from one sample, sequenced in a study of CD8 T cells in ankylosing spondylitis. One entry per CDR3 protein, called by TCRdb with MiXCR from the 5' RACE reads. The sample lists about 39,000 distinct CDR3 sequences, less than 4% seen once, with approximately 2.9% in the top ten. Sequences were obtained from blood, either unsorted or a sorted T cell fraction (not recorded which). The receptors stem from a male donor with ankylosing spondylitis or in good health (not recorded which). CDR3s include the opening cysteine and the closing phenylalanine or tryptophan. The D gene is left open where the match is weak. A clone size is listed for some rows: how often the clone was seen (once, few, many), or a class if it is expanded.

D: -; V: TRBV28; size: many; J: TRBJ2-3; CDR3: CASYYQINTTDTQYF; DNA: TGTGCCAGCTACTACCAAATAAACACCACAGATACGCAGTATTTT
D: TRBD2; V: TRBV9; size: many; J: TRBJ2-3; CDR3: CASSPPAGGSTDTQYF; DNA: TGTGCCAGCAGCCCCCCCGCGGGGGGAAGCACAGATACGCAGTATTTT
D: -; V: TRBV9; size: many; J: TRBJ2-3; CDR3: CASSVGGADTQYF; DNA: TGTGCCAGCAGCGTGGGGGGCGCAGATACGCAGTATTTT
D: -; V: TRBV9; size: many; J: TRBJ2-3; CDR3: CASTPTDRNTDTQYF; DNA: TGTGCCAGCACGCCAACCGACAGAAACACAGATACGCAGTATTTT
D: -; V: TRBV9; size: many; J: TRBJ1-1; CDR3: CASSVAVDTEAFF; DNA: TGTGCCAGCAGCGTAGCGGTGGACACTGAAGCTTTCTTT
D: -; V: TRBV9; size: many; J: TRBJ2-1; CDR3: CASSVGGGTRSSYNEQFF; DNA: TGTGCCAGCAGCGTCGGTGGGGGGACGAGGAGCTCCTACAATGAGCAGTTCTTC
D: -; V: TRBV9; size: many; J: TRBJ2-3; CDR3: CASSPAVADTQYF; DNA: TGTGCCAGCAGCCCCGCGGTCGCAGATACGCAGTATTTT
D: -; V: TRBV11-3; size: -; J: TRBJ2-2; CDR3: CASSQILDTGELFF; DNA: TGTGCCAGCAGCCAGATACTAGACACCGGGGAGCTGTTTTTT
D: -; V: TRBV9; size: -; J: TRBJ2-6; CDR3: CASGGARGANVLTF; DNA: TGTGCCAGCGGGGGGGCGCGGGGGGCCAACGTCCTGACTTTC
D: TRBD1; V: TRBV9; size: many; J: TRBJ2-3; CDR3: CASSVAGTGFSDTQYF; DNA: TGTGCCAGCAGCGTAGCGGGGACAGGGTTTTCAGATACGCAGTATTTT
D: -; V: TRBV9; size: many; J: TRBJ2-3; CDR3: CASSVGPHSADTQYF; DNA: TGTGCCAGCAGCGTAGGCCCTCACTCAGCAGATACGCAGTATTTT
D: TRBD2; V: TRBV9; size: many; J: TRBJ2-1; CDR3: CASSVVAGNEQFF; DNA: TGTGCCAGCAGCGTAGTAGCGGGCAATGAGCAGTTCTTC
D: -; V: TRBV9; size: many; J: TRBJ1-6; CDR3: CASSAAGGRGRSPLHF; DNA: TGTGCCAGCAGCGCAGCGGGGGGGCGCGGAAGATCACCCCTCCACTTT
D: TRBD1; V: TRBV9; size: -; J: TRBJ1-1; CDR3: CASSPDRGGNTEAFF; DNA: TGTGCCAGCAGCCCAGACAGGGGGGGGAACACTGAAGCTTTCTTT
D: -; V: TRBV9; size: many; J: TRBJ1-2; CDR3: CASSPQTEINYGYTF; DNA: TGTGCCAGCAGCCCCCAGACAGAGATTAACTATGGCTACACCTTC
D: TRBD1; V: TRBV9; size: many; J: TRBJ2-2; CDR3: CASSVAGTDTNTGELFF; DNA: TGTGCCAGCAGCGTAGCCGGGACAGATACGAACACCGGGGAGCTGTTTTTT
D: -; V: TRBV9; size: many; J: TRBJ2-1; CDR3: CASSVSSLLNNEQFF; DNA: TGTGCCAGCAGCGTATCGAGTCTACTCAACAATGAGCAGTTCTTC
D: -; V: TRBV9; size: many; J: TRBJ2-2; CDR3: CASSVAGEVGELFF; DNA: TGTGCCAGCAGCGTAGCCGGGGAAGTCGGGGAGCTGTTTTTT
D: -; V: TRBV9; size: many; J: TRBJ1-1; CDR3: CASSGQLNTEAFF; DNA: TGTGCCAGCAGCGGTCAATTGAACACTGAAGCTTTCTTT
D: TRBD2; V: TRBV9; size: many; J: TRBJ2-3; CDR3: CASSVGTSGSPDTQYF; DNA: TGTGCCAGCAGCGTAGGGACTAGCGGGAGTCCAGATACGCAGTATTTT
D: -; V: TRBV9; size: many; J: TRBJ2-3; CDR3: CASRGASTDTQYF; DNA: TGTGCCAGCAGGGGGGCGAGCACAGATACGCAGTATTTT
D: -; V: TRBV9; size: -; J: TRBJ2-3; CDR3: CASSVEGGRDTQYF; DNA: TGTGCCAGCAGCGTAGAAGGGGGGAGGGATACGCAGTATTTT
D: TRBD1; V: TRBV9; size: many; J: TRBJ2-2; CDR3: CASSGRGLDVGGELFF; DNA: TGTGCCAGCAGCGGAAGGGGGCTGGATGTAGGCGGGGAGCTGTTTTTT
D: TRBD1; V: TRBV9; size: many; J: TRBJ2-3; CDR3: CASSISTGAVDTQYF; DNA: TGTGCCAGCAGCATCTCGACAGGGGCGGTAGATACGCAGTATTTT
D: -; V: TRBV9; size: many; J: TRBJ2-3; CDR3: CASSGGRSTDTQYF; DNA: TGTGCCAGCAGCGGGGGGCGGAGCACAGATACGCAGTATTTT
D: -; V: TRBV11-3; size: -; J: TRBJ1-5; CDR3: CASSRRRERKSNQPQHF; DNA: TGTGCCAGCAGCAGAAGGAGGGAGCGAAAAAGCAATCAGCCCCAGCATTTT
D: TRBD2; V: TRBV9; size: many; J: TRBJ2-5; CDR3: CASSVEAGGLETQYF; DNA: TGTGCCAGCAGCGTAGAGGCGGGGGGGCTAGAGACCCAGTACTTC
D: -; V: TRBV9; size: many; J: TRBJ1-2; CDR3: CASSLRGANYGYTF; DNA: TGTGCCAGCAGCTTGCGGGGAGCTAACTATGGCTACACCTTC
D: -; V: TRBV9; size: many; J: TRBJ1-4; CDR3: CASSISQGGEKLFF; DNA: TGTGCCAGCAGCATCTCGCAGGGCGGTGAAAAACTGTTTTTT
D: TRBD2; V: TRBV9; size: many; J: TRBJ2-2; CDR3: CASSVAGGGASNTGELFF; DNA: TGTGCCAGCAGCGTAGCCGGCGGGGGGGCGTCGAACACCGGGGAGCTGTTTTTT
D: -; V: TRBV9; size: many; J: TRBJ2-2; CDR3: CASSPHHPLASTLSNTGELFF; DNA: TGTGCCAGCAGCCCCCATCATCCCCTCGCGTCGACACTTTCGAACACCGGGGAGCTGTTTTTT
D: -; V: TRBV9; size: many; J: TRBJ2-2; CDR3: CASTGQNTGELFF; DNA: TGTGCCAGCACGGGACAAAACACCGGGGAGCTGTTTTTT
D: -; V: TRBV9; size: many; J: TRBJ2-5; CDR3: CASSPSVKETQYF; DNA: TGTGCCAGCAGCCCCTCCGTGAAAGAGACCCAGTACTTC
D: -; V: TRBV9; size: many; J: TRBJ2-5; CDR3: CASSVAAGALGETQYF; DNA: TGTGCCAGCAGCGTAGCGGCAGGGGCCCTCGGGGAGACCCAGTACTTC
D: -; V: TRBV9; size: many; J: TRBJ2-1; CDR3: CASSAKSTAGEQFF; DNA: TGTGCCAGCAGCGCCAAATCCACGGCGGGTGAGCAGTTCTTC
D: -; V: TRBV9; size: many; J: TRBJ2-2; CDR3: CASSVDPAGELFF; DNA: TGTGCCAGCAGCGTAGACCCGGCCGGGGAGCTGTTTTTT
D: -; V: TRBV21-1; size: many; J: TRBJ2-2; CDR3: CASSKLPQRAGELFF; DNA: TGTGCCAGCAGCAAACTCCCTCAGAGGGCCGGGGAGCTGTTTTTT